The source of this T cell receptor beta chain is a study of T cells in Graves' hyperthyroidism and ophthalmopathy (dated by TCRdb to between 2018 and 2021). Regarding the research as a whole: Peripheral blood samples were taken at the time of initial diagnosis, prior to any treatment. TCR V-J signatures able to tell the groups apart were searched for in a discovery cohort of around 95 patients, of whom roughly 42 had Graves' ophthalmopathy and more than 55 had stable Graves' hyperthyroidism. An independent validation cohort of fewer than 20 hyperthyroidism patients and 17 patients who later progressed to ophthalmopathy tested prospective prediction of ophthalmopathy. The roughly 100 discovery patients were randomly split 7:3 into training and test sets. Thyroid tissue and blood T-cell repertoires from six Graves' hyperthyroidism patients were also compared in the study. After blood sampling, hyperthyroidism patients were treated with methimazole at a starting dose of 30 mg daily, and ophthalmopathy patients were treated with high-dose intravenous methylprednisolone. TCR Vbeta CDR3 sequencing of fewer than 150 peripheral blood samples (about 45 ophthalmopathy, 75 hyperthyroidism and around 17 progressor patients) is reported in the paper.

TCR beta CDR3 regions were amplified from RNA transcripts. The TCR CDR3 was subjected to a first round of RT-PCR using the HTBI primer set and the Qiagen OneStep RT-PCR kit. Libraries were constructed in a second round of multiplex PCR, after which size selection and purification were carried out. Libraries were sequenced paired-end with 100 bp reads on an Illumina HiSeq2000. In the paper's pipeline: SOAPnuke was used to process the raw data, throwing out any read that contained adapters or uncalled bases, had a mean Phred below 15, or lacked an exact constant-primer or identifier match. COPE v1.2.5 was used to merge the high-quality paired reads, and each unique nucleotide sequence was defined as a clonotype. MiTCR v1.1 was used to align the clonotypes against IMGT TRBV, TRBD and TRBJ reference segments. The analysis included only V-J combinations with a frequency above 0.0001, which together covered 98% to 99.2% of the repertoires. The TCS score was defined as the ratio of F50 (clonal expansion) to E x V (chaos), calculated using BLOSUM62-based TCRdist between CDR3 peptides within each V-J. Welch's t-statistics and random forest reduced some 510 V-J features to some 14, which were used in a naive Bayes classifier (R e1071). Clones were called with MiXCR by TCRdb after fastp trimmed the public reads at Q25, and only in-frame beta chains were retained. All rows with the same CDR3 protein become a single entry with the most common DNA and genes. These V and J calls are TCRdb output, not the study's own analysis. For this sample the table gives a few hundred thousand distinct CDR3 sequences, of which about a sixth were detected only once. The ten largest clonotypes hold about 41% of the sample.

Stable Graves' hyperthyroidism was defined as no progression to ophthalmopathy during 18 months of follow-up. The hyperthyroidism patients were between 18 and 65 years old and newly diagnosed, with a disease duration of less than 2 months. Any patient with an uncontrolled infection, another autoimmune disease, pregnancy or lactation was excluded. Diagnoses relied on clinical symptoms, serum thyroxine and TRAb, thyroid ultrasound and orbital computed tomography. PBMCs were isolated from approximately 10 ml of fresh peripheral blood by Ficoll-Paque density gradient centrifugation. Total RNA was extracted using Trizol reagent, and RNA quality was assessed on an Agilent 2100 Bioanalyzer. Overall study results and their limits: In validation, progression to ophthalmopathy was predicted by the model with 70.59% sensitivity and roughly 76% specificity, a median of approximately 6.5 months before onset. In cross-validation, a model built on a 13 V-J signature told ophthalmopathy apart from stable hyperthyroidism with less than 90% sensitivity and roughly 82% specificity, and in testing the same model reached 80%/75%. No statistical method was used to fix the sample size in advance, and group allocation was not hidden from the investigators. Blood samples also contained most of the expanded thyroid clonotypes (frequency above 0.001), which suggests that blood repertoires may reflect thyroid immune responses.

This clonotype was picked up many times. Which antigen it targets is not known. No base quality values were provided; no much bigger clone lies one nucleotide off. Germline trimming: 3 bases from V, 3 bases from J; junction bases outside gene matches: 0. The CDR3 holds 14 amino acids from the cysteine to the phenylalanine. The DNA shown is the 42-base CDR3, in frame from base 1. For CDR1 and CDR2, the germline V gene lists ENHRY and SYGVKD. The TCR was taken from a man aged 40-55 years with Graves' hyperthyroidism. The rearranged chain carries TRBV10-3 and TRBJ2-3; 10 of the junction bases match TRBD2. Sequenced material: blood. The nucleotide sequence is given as TGTGCCATCAGTGAACTAGCGGGGACAGATACGCAGTATTTT. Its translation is CAISELAGTDTQYF.